Shown below are 29 T cell receptor beta chains from a single sample sequenced in a study of OX40 agonist ivuxolimab in advanced cancers. Profiled with immunoSEQ multiplex PCR; TCRdb holds only in-frame clones, not every one. Here the sample spans more than 30,000 clones, 65% to 80% being singletons. Sequenced material: CD4+ or CD8+ T cells sorted from blood, taken in a trial of the OX40 agonist ivuxolimab. These receptors all come from an adult with an advanced solid tumor such as melanoma, head and neck, liver or kidney cancer.

This clone occurred a few times. This chain uses TRBV6-5 with TRBJ2-7; D not resolved. The germline V gene encodes CDR1 MNHEY and CDR2 SVGAGI. The V and J ends lost 2 bases and 2 bases respectively, with 13 bases between them. The CDR3 runs 15 residues. CDR3 residues: CASSYKLGPTYEQYF. The DNA of the CDR3 is TGTGCCAGCAGTTACAAGTTAGGACCAACCTACGAGCAGTACTTC.

The chain combines TRBV30 with TRBJ1-3; D is unresolved. The CDR3 has 14 amino acids. Germline V gene lookup returns CDR1 GTSNPN and CDR2 SVGIG (reference sequence). V was cut by 8 bases and J by 4 bases, with 18 bases left in between. CDR3 protein: CARGTGRSGNTIYF. The CDR3 DNA reads TGTGCCCGGGGAACGGGTCGGTCGGGAAACACCATATATTTT.

V and J are TRBV6-1 and TRBJ1-1; no clear D gene. In germline, CDR1 is MNHNS, CDR2 SASEGT. The CDR3 covers 13 residues. Trimming left V 8 bases short and J 1 base short, with 11 bases between. The CDR3 reads CASQLRENTEAFF. The CDR3, as DNA: TGTGCCAGCCAGTTGAGGGAGAACACTGAAGCTTTCTTT.

The rearrangement joins TRBV4-2 to TRBJ1-2, with D uncertain. CDR1 is LGHNA, CDR2 YNFKEQ, per germline. This CDR3 is 15 amino acids long. V lost 5 bases, J lost 6 bases, and 19 bases lay in between. CDR3 in DNA: TGTGCCAGCAGCTTGGTGGGAGGTTCCACGGATGGCTACACCTTC. It yields the protein CASSLVGGSTDGYTF.

The CDR3 loop reads CASSPGRSSGNTIYF. DNA for the CDR3: TGCGCCAGCAGCCCCGGCCGGAGCTCTGGAAACACCATATATTTT. V and J are TRBV4-1 and TRBJ1-3; D is undetermined. Germline CDR1 reads MGHRA; CDR2 reads YSYEKL. This CDR3 comprises 15 residues. V lost 4 bases, J lost 0 bases, and 10 bases lay in between.

This clone was seen only a few times. The chain joins TRBV19 to TRBJ1-6; D is unresolved. Per the germline V gene, CDR1 is LNHDA and CDR2 is SQIVND (reference sequence). The CDR3 is made up of 15 amino acids. Trimming shortened V by 3 bases and J by 7 bases, and 13 bases separated the two germline ends. The CDR3 nucleotides read TGTGCCAGTAGTATTGGTCCAGTACCCAATTCACCCCTCCACTTT. This sequence encodes CASSIGPVPNSPLHF.

V and J are TRBV29-1 and TRBJ2-3; TRBD2 is a possible D gene (5 bases). Germline-derived CDR1 and CDR2 are SQVTM and ANQGSEA. There are 14 residues in the CDR3. The V gene lost 5 bases and the J gene lost 0 bases, with 12 bases spanning the gap. The CDR3: CSVMTIPSTDTQYF. The CDR3 region has the DNA TGCAGCGTTATGACTATTCCTAGCACAGATACGCAGTATTTT.

The chain is built from TRBV18 and TRBJ2-7; D is possibly TRBD1 (5 bases). There are 18 residues in the CDR3. V dropped 2 bases and J dropped 2 bases, with 22 bases sitting between them. Germline loops: CDR1 KGHSH, CDR2 LQKENI. CDR3: CASSPVFPRQGFTYEQYF. The CDR3, as DNA: TGTGCCAGCTCACCAGTATTCCCCCGGCAGGGCTTTACCTACGAGCAGTACTTC.

This chain joins TRBV4-2 and TRBJ2-1; 14 bases are a match to TRBD2. The V gene's germline CDR1 is LGHNA and CDR2 YNFKEQ. Trimming at V came to 2 bases and at J to 4 bases, leaving 10 bases not matched to a gene. CDR3 size: 19 residues. CDR3 coding DNA: TGTGCCAGCAGCCAAAGTTTTAATCGACTAGCGGGGGGGTACAATGAGCAGTTCTTC. Its protein product is CASSQSFNRLAGGYNEQFF.

This sequence joins TRBV5-6 and TRBJ1-2; 12 bases agree with TRBD1. The germline V gene has CDR1 SGHDT and CDR2 YYEEEE. Trimming took 5 bases from V and 5 from J; bases not matched to a gene: 7. The CDR3 is 15 amino acids. CDR3 bases: TGTGCCAGCAGGCGTCCGGGACAGGGGGCGTATGGCTACACCTTC. Encoded protein: CASRRPGQGAYGYTF.

J is TRBJ2-7 and V is TRBV9; the match to TRBD2 covers 7 bases. V lost 0 bases, J lost 3 bases, and 9 bases stayed unmatched. Germline loops: CDR1 SGDLS, CDR2 YYNGEE. CDR3 length: 16 residues. For the CDR3, the DNA is TGTGCCAGCAGCGTAGGGACCGGGGGGAGCGGCTACGAGCAGTACTTC. Amino acid sequence: CASSVGTGGSGYEQYF.

The rearrangement uses TRBV4-1 and TRBJ2-5; the D gene could be TRBD1 or TRBD2 (6 bases each). Germline V gene data show CDR1 as MGHRA and CDR2 as YSYEKL. The CDR3 totals 17 residues. With 0 bases removed from V and 4 bases from J, the gap between germline ends came to 18 bases. The CDR3 region is CASSQDHWGKGGETQYF. The CDR3 DNA follows: TGCGCCAGCAGCCAAGATCATTGGGGCAAGGGGGGAGAGACCCAGTACTTC.

The chain has TRBV19 and TRBJ2-7, with a tentative D call TRBD1 (6 bases). Germline V gene data show CDR1 as LNHDA and CDR2 as SQIVND (reference sequence). This CDR3 has 16 residues. The germline V and J ends were trimmed by 5 bases and 0 bases, with 17 bases remaining between them. The CDR3, as DNA: TGTGCCAGTAGTTCCCCCCACAGGGCCCCCTCCTACGAGCAGTACTTC. Encoded protein: CASSSPHRAPSYEQYF.

The chain recombines TRBV7-6 with TRBJ2-2, with D tentatively TRBD2 (5 bases). This CDR3 has 16 residues. Trimming cost V 5 bases and J 0 bases, with 13 bases left between them. Germline V gives CDR1 SGHVS, CDR2 FNYEAQ. CDR3 in DNA: TGTGCCAGCAGCACCCAAAGCGGCTCGAACACCGGGGAGCTGTTTTTT. Encoded protein: CASSTQSGSNTGELFF.

The V and J genes are TRBV6-4 and TRBJ2-2; TRBD2 agrees at 10 bases. V dropped 5 bases and J dropped 4; count of bases not matched to a gene: 1. Germline loops: CDR1 MRHNA, CDR2 SNTAGT. This CDR3 spans 14 amino acids. The CDR3 DNA reads TGTGCCAGCAGTAGCGGGGGGGCCACCGGGGAGCTGTTTTTT. Encoded protein: CASSSGGATGELFF.

A few counts support this clone. This chain uses TRBV29-1 with TRBJ2-7, with D possibly being TRBD1 (5 bases). The germline V gene has CDR1 SQVTM and CDR2 ANQGSEA. This CDR3 region has 13 residues. Trimming stripped 1 base from V and 0 bases from J, with 7 bases between. CDR3: CSVEADSSYEQYF. CDR3 nucleotide sequence: TGCAGCGTTGAAGCCGACAGCTCCTACGAGCAGTACTTC.

The gene calls are TRBV9 and TRBJ2-2, with D hard to call. CDR1 is SGDLS, CDR2 YYNGEE, per germline. This CDR3 comprises 13 residues. With 3 bases removed from V and 8 bases from J, the gap between germline ends came to 11 bases. The CDR3 nucleotides are TGTGCCAGCAGCGATTGGGGTGGTGGGGAGCTGTTTTTT. Protein product: CASSDWGGGELFF.

This clone has just a few counts. The chain combines TRBV30 with TRBJ1-6, with D unclear. The CDR3 runs to 17 residues. The germline gives CDR1 GTSNPN, CDR2 SVGIG (reference sequence). V was clipped by 0 bases and J by 4 bases, with 16 bases between them. The CDR3: CAWSVRKGNAYNSPLHF. The CDR3, as DNA: TGTGCCTGGAGTGTACGGAAAGGGAACGCATATAATTCACCCCTCCACTTT.

The genes are TRBV19 and TRBJ2-2; a possible D gene is TRBD1 (5 bases). The CDR3 contains 16 residues. Trimming shortened V by 1 base and J by 1 base, and 10 bases separated the two germline ends. Germline CDR1 and CDR2: LNHDA and SQIVND (reference sequence). For the CDR3, the DNA is TGTGCCAGTAGTATAGCTCGCAGGGTGAACACCGGGGAGCTGTTTTTT. Translation gives CASSIARRVNTGELFF.

The chain is built from TRBV6-5 and TRBJ2-1; TRBD2 might be the D (6 bases). CDR1 and CDR2 from the germline V gene are MNHEY and SVGAGI. The V gene lost 6 bases and the J gene lost 4 bases, with 16 bases spanning the gap. This CDR3 has 15 amino acids. In DNA form, the CDR3 reads TGTGCCAGCAGCCTCACTAGCCGTCCTTACAATGAGCAGTTCTTC. Amino acids: CASSLTSRPYNEQFF.

The chain recombines TRBV5-6 with TRBJ1-1, with a weak D call TRBD1 (6 bases). Deletions cut 4 bases from V and 11 bases from J, with 15 bases between. CDR1 is SGHDT and CDR2 is YYEEEE in the germline V gene. The CDR3 length is 12 residues. As DNA, the CDR3 is TGTGCCAGCAGCGCCAGGGGCCCGAATGCTTTCTTT. Translated, it gives CASSARGPNAFF.

The rearrangement uses TRBV19 and TRBJ1-1; maybe TRBD1 (5 bases). CDR3 size: 16 residues. Trimming cost V 3 bases and J 4 bases, with 18 bases left between them. Germline-derived CDR1 and CDR2 are LNHDA and SQIVND (reference sequence). CDR3 bases: TGTGCCAGTAGTATTATACTGGGACCCGGGAGCACTGAAGCTTTCTTT. Protein product: CASSIILGPGSTEAFF.

This chain joins TRBV19 and TRBJ2-7; 7 nucleotides match TRBD2. Losses at the gene ends were 7 bases for V and 6 bases for J; bases not matched to a gene: 18. The CDR3 length is 16 residues. Per germline, CDR1 LNHDA and CDR2 SQIVND (reference sequence). The CDR3 loop is CASTPRPGGGGSEQYF. The CDR3 DNA is TGTGCCAGTACCCCACGTCCGGGGGGTGGGGGGTCCGAGCAGTACTTC. Using reference TRBV19 and TRBJ2-7 for the parts outside the CDR3, the full variable domain is DGGITQSPKYLFRKEGQNVTLSCEQNLNHDAMYWYRQDPGQGLRLIYYSQIVNDFQKGDIAEGYSVSREKKESFPLTVTSAQKNPTAFYLCASTPRPGGGGSEQYFGPGTRLTVT.

This sequence joins TRBV29-1 and TRBJ1-2; 8 bases are a match to TRBD1. Trimming took 7 bases from V and 5 from J; bases not matched to a gene: 12. Germline CDR1 and CDR2: SQVTM and ANQGSEA. The CDR3 loop spans 14 amino acids. This chain's CDR3 is CSAGGAGTGYGYTF. The CDR3 DNA reads TGCAGCGCCGGGGGCGCCGGGACAGGATATGGCTACACCTTC.

This clone was counted between two and nine times. The chain carries TRBV5-1 and TRBJ2-1, with a weak D call TRBD2 (5 bases). The V and J ends lost 3 bases and 7 bases respectively, with 17 bases between them. From germline, CDR1 is SGHRS and CDR2 YFSETQ. The length of the CDR3 is 15 residues. The CDR3 region is CASSSLGLGINEQFF. CDR3 DNA: TGCGCCAGCAGCTCGCTTGGACTTGGGATAAATGAGCAGTTCTTC. Full variable domain (outside the CDR3, taken from reference TRBV5-1 and TRBJ2-1): KAGVTQTPRYLIKTRGQQVTLSCSPISGHRSVSWYQQTPGQGLQFLFEYFSETQRNKGNFPGRFSGRQFSNSRSEMNVSTLELGDSALYLCASSSLGLGINEQFFGPGTRLTVL.

The chain carries TRBV19 and TRBJ1-3; possibly TRBD1 for D (5 bases). The CDR3 runs 17 residues. The germline gives CDR1 LNHDA, CDR2 SQIVND (reference sequence). The V gene lost 8 bases and the J gene lost 2 bases, with 22 bases spanning the gap. This CDR3 is CASALGPTAGTGNTIYF. CDR3 bases: TGTGCCAGTGCTTTAGGCCCGACAGCCGGTACTGGAAACACCATATATTTT. Together with reference TRBV19 and TRBJ1-3, the CDR3 gives the full variable domain: DGGITQSPKYLFRKEGQNVTLSCEQNLNHDAMYWYRQDPGQGLRLIYYSQIVNDFQKGDIAEGYSVSREKKESFPLTVTSAQKNPTAFYLCASALGPTAGTGNTIYFGEGSWLTVV.

This chain links TRBV27 with TRBJ2-2, with a weak D call TRBD1 (6 bases). V was cut by 5 bases and J by 1 base, with 23 bases left in between. The CDR3 consists of 19 residues. The germline gives CDR1 MNHEY, CDR2 SMNVEV (reference sequence). The CDR3 DNA sequence: TGTGCCAGCAGTCCACCGGGACATCAAACGGTCCTGAACACCGGGGAGCTGTTTTTT. It encodes CASSPPGHQTVLNTGELFF.

The chain combines TRBV10-3 with TRBJ1-1; tentative D call: TRBD1 (5 bases). CDR3 length: 16 amino acids. Trimming cost V 6 bases and J 4 bases, with 21 bases left between them. Per the germline V gene, CDR1 is ENHRY and CDR2 is SYGVKD. The CDR3 is CAIRGDDFLIPTEAFF. DNA of the CDR3: TGTGCCATCAGGGGGGACGATTTTCTAATACCCACTGAAGCTTTCTTT.

V is TRBV6-5 and J is TRBJ2-7; 7 bases match TRBD1. The ends lost 0 bases at V and 2 bases at J; junction bases unmatched: 4. The CDR3 loop spans 15 amino acids. CDR1 MNHEY and CDR2 SVGAGI come from the germline V gene. CDR3 coding DNA: TGTGCCAGCAGTTACTCCCCGGGACAGACCTACGAGCAGTACTTC. The encoded protein is CASSYSPGQTYEQYF.